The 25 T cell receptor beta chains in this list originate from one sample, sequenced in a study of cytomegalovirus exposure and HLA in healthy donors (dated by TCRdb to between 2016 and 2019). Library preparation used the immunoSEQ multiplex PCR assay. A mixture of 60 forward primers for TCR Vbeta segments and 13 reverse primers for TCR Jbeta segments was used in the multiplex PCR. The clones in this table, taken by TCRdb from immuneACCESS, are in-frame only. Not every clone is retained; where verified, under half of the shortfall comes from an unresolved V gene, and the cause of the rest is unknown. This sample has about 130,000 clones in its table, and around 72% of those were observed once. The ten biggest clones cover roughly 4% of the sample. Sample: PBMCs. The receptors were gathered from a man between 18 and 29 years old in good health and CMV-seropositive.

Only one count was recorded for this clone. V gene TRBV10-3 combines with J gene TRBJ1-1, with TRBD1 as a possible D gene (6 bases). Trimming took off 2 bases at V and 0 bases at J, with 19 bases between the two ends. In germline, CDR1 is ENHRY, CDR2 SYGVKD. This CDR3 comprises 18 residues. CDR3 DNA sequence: TGTGCCATCAGTGAGAGTAGGGACAAGGGGAGCATGAACACTGAAGCTTTCTTT. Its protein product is CAISESRDKGSMNTEAFF.

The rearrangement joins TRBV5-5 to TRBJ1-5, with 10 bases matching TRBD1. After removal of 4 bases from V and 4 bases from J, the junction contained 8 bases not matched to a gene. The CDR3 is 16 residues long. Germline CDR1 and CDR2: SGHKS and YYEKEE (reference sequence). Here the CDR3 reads CASSGDRGPPNQPQHF. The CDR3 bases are TGTGCCAGCAGCGGGGACAGGGGTCCGCCGAATCAGCCCCAGCATTTT.

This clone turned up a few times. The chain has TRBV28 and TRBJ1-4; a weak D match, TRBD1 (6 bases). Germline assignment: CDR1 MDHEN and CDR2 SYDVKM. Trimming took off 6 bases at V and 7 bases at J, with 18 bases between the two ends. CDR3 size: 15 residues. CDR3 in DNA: TGTGCCAGCAGCCACCCTGGGGGGGCGTCTGAAAAACTGTTTTTT. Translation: CASSHPGGASEKLFF.

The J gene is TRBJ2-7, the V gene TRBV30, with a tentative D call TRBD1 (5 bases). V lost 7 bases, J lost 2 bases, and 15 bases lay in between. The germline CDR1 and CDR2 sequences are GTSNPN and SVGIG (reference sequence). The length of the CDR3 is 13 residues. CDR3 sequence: CALGVLPPYEQYF. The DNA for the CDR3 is TGTGCCTTAGGGGTCCTTCCCCCCTACGAGCAGTACTTC.

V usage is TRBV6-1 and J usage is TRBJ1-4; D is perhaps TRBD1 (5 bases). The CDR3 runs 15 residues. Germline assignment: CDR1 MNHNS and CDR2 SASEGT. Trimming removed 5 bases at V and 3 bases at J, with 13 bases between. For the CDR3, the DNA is TGTGCCAGCAGTACAGACAGATTCGCTAATGAAAAACTGTTTTTT. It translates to CASSTDRFANEKLFF.

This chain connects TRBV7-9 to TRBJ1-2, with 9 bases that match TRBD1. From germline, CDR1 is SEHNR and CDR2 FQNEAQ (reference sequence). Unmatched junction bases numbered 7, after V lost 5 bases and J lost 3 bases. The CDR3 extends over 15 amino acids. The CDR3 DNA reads TGTGCCAGCAGCCCCGGGACAGGGCTATACTATGGCTACACCTTC. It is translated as CASSPGTGLYYGYTF. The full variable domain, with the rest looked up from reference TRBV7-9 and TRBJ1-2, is DTGVSQNPRHKITKRGQNVTFRCDPISEHNRLYWYRQTLGQGPEFLTYFQNEAQLEKSRLLSDRFSAERPKGSFSTLEIQRTEQGDSAMYLCASSPGTGLYYGYTFGSGTRLTVV.

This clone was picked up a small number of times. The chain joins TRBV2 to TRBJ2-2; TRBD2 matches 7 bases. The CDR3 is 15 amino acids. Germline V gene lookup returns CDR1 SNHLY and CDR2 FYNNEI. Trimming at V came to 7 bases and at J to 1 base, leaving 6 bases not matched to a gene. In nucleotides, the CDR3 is TGTGCCAGCATGGGCCAGCGGGAGAACACCGGGGAGCTGTTTTTT. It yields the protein CASMGQRENTGELFF.

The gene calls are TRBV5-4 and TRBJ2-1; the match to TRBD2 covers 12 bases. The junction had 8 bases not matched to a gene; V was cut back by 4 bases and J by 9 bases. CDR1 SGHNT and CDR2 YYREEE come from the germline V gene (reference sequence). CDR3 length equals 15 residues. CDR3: CASSPTSGRGVEQFF. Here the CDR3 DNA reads TGTGCCAGCAGCCCGACTAGCGGGAGAGGGGTTGAGCAGTTCTTC.

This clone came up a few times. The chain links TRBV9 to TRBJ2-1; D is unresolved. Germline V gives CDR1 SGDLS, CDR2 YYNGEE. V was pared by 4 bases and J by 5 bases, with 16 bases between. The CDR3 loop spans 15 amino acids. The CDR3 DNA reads TGTGCCAGCAGCTCCCGGAGTAGCTGGGACAATGAGCAGTTCTTC. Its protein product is CASSSRSSWDNEQFF.

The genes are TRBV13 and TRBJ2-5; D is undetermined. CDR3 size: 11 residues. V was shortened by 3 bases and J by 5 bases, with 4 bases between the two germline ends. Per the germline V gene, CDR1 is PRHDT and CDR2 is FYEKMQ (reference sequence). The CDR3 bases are TGTGCCAGCAGCTTCGAGGAGACCCAGTACTTC. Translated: CASSFEETQYF. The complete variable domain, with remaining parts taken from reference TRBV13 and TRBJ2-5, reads AAGVIQSPRHLIKEKRETATLKCYPIPRHDTVYWYQQGPGQDPQFLISFYEKMQSDKGSIPDRFSAQQFSDYHSELNMSSLELGDSALYFCASSFEETQYFGPGTRLLVL.

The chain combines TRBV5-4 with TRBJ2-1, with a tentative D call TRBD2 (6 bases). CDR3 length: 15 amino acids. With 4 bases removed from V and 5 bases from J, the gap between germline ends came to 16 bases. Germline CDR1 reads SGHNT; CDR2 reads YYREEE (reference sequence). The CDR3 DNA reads TGTGCCAGCAGCCCCAGTGGCAGGACTAACAATGAGCAGTTCTTC. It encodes CASSPSGRTNNEQFF.

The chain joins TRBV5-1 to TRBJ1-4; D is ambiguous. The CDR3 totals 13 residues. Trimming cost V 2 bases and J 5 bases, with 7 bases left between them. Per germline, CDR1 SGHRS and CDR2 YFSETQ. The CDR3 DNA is TGCGCCAGCAGCTTTGGCGGAAATGAAAAACTGTTTTTT. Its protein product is CASSFGGNEKLFF.

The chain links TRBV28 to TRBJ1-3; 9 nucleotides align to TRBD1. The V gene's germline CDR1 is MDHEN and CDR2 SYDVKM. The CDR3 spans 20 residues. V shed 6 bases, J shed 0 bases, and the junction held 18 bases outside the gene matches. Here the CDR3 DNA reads TGTGCCAGCAGCCTGATCCGGGACAGGGCTTGGCAGGGCTCTGGAAACACCATATATTTT. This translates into CASSLIRDRAWQGSGNTIYF.

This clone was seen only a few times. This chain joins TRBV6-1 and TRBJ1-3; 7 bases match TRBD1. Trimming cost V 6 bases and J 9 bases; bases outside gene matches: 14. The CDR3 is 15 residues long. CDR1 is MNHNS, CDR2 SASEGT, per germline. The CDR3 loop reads CASRAGQHSIGTIYF. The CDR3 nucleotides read TGTGCCAGCAGGGCGGGACAGCACTCGATCGGCACCATATATTTT.

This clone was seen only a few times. The CDR3 bases are TGCGCCAGCAGCCCGCGGGAGACAGCGACCGGGGAGCTGTTTTTT. Its protein product is CASSPRETATGELFF. The gene calls are TRBV5-1 and TRBJ2-2; 7 bases match TRBD2. This CDR3 region has 15 residues. J gave up 5 bases and V 4 bases, and 8 bases lay outside the gene matches. Germline V CDR1 and CDR2: SGHRS, YFSETQ.

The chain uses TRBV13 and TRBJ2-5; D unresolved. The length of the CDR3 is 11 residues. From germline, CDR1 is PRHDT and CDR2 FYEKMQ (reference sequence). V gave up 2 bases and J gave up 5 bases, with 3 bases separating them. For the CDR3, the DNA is TGTGCCAGCAGCTTACGGGAGACCCAGTACTTC. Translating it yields CASSLRETQYF.

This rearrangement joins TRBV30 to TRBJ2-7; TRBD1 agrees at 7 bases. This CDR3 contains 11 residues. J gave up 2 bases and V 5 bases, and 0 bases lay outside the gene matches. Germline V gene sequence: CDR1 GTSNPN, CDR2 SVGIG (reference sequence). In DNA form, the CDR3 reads TGTGCCTGGGGGACAGCCTACGAGCAGTACTTC. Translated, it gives CAWGTAYEQYF.

CDR3: CASSQGVKRGSQETQYF. In nucleotides, the CDR3 is TGCGCCAGCAGCCAAGGAGTCAAGCGGGGGAGCCAAGAGACCCAGTACTTC. The V gene is TRBV4-1, the J gene TRBJ2-5; 8 bases map to TRBD2. The CDR3 extends over 17 amino acids. Germline CDR1 and CDR2: MGHRA and YSYEKL. V was pared by 1 base and J by 1 base, with 8 bases of the junction left unmatched.

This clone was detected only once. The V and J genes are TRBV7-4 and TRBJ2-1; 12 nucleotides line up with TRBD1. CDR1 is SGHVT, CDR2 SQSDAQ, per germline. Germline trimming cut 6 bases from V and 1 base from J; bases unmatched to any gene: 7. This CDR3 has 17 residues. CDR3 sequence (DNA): TGTGCCAGCAGGGGGACAGGGGGCTTTGTATCCTACAATGAGCAGTTCTTC. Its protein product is CASRGTGGFVSYNEQFF.

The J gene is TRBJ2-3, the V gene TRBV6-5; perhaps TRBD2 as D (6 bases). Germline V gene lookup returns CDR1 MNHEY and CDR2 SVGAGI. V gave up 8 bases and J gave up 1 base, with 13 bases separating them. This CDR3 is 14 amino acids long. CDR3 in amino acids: CASGYSGRTDTQYF. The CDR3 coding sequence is TGTGCCAGCGGGTATAGCGGTCGCACAGATACGCAGTATTTT.

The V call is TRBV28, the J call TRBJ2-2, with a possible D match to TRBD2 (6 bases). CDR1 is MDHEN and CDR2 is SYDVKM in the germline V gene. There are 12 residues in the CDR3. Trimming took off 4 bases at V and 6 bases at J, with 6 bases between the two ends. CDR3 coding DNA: TGTGCCAGCAGTTCGGGGGCCGGGGAGCTGTTTTTT. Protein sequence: CASSSGAGELFF.

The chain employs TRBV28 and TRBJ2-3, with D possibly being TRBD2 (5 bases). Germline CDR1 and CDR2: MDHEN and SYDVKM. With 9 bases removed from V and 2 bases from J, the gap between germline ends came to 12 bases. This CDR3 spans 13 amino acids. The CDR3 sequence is CASNGVITDTQYF. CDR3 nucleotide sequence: TGTGCCAGTAACGGGGTAATCACAGATACGCAGTATTTT.

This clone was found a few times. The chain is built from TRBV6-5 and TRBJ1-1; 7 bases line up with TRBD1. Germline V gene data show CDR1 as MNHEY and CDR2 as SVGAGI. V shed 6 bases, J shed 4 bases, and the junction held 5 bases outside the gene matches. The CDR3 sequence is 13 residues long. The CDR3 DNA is TGTGCCAGCAGCCGACAGGGTCGCACTGAAGCTTTCTTT. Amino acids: CASSRQGRTEAFF.

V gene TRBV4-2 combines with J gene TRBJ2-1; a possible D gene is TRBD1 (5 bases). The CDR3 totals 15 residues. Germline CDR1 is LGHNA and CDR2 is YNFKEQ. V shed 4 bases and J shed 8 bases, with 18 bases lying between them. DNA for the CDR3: TGTGCCAGCAGCCCAGTCCCCAGGGATGTCGATGAGCAGTTCTTC. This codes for CASSPVPRDVDEQFF.

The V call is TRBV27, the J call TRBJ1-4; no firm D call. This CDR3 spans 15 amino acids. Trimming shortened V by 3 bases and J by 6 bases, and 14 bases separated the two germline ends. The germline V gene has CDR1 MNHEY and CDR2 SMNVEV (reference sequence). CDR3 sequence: CASSLGSLGHEKLFF. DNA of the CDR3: TGTGCCAGCAGTTTGGGGAGCCTCGGTCATGAAAAACTGTTTTTT.